The 29 T cell receptor beta chains below all came from one sample that was sequenced in a study of T cells in women clearing cervical HPV infection (dated by TCRdb to about 2018). The protocol used for the library was the immunoSEQ multiplex PCR assay. Entries here come from immuneACCESS through TCRdb and include only in-frame sequences with V and J called. Some clones fail to appear in such tables; in the studies checked, an unresolved V gene covers under half of the shortfall, and the cause of the remainder is unknown. The sample's table covers more than 45,000 clones. The top ten constitute around 1.5% of the sample. The sample taken for sequencing was blood buffy coat. These receptors were taken from a woman aged 18-70 years with a cervical HPV16 infection that either progressed to CIN3+ or cleared (not recorded which).

Regarding this clone: The read terminates 3 residues before the CDR3 end, so the remaining end is supplied by the germline J gene. J is TRBJ2-1 and V is TRBV20-1, with TRBD1 identical over 10 bases. The CDR3 loop spans 15 amino acids. CDR1 is DFQATT and CDR2 is SNEGSKA in the germline V gene (reference sequence). The ends lost 3 bases at V and 8 bases at J; junction bases unmatched: 10. The CDR3 sequence is CSASSLDRGSYEQFF. CDR3 DNA (partial): TGCAGTGCTAGCAGTTTGGACAGGGGGAGCTATGAG.

On this clone itself: The read ends 3 residues early relative to the CDR3; the germline J gene fills the gap. This chain connects TRBV30 to TRBJ1-6, with TRBD1 as a possible D gene (6 bases). The CDR3 runs 13 residues. Germline V gene lookup returns CDR1 GTSNPN and CDR2 SVGIG (reference sequence). V was clipped by 3 bases and J by 4 bases, with 7 bases between them. CDR3 amino acids: CAWRQGYNSPLHF. CDR3 bases read: TGTGCCTGGAGACAGGGTTATAATTCACCC. Together with reference TRBV30 and TRBJ1-6, the CDR3 gives the full variable domain: SQTIHQWPATLVQPVGSPLSLECTVEGTSNPNLYWYRQAAGRGLQLLFYSVGIGQISSEVPQNLSASRPQDRQFILSSKKLLLSDSGFYLCAWRQGYNSPLHFGNGTRLTVT.

On this clone itself: The CDR3 end is not reached by the read, which stops 3 residues before it; the germline J gene fills it in. This chain links TRBV29-1 with TRBJ2-7; 7 positions match TRBD1. The CDR3 extends over 13 amino acids. Trimming removed 5 bases from V and 3 bases from J; junction bases left unmatched: 7. Germline CDR1 SQVTM, CDR2 ANQGSEA. CDR3 DNA, as far as it was read: TGCAGCGTTCTCCAGGGGGACAACTACGAG. Its translation: CSVLQGDNYE. The entire CDR3 sequence reads CSVLQGDNYEQYF.

Worth noting for this clone: With the read ending 3 residues before the CDR3 end, the germline J gene is used to fill in that end. The chain combines TRBV5-6 with TRBJ1-1; 7 nucleotides align to TRBD1. With 4 bases clipped from V and 4 bases from J, the junction kept 7 bases outside the gene matches. Looked up from germline, CDR1 is SGHDT and CDR2 is YYEEEE. The CDR3 length is 14 residues. The CDR3 bases that were read are TGTGCCAGCAGCCCACCGAGACAGGGCACTGAA. It yields the protein CASSPPRQGTE. The CDR3 as a whole reads CASSPPRQGTEAFF.

CDR3 DNA (partial): TGTGCCAGTAGCCACAGGGGGATCGGA. Its protein product is CASSHRGIG. The CDR3 in full is CASSHRGIGAFF. V and J are TRBV19 and TRBJ1-1; 8 bases fit TRBD1. The missing CDR3 end, 3 residues past where the read stops, is filled in from the germline J gene. Germline V gene data show CDR1 as LNHDA and CDR2 as SQIVND (reference sequence). This CDR3 has 12 residues. Full variable domain (rest looked up from reference TRBV19 and TRBJ1-1): DGGITQSPKYLFRKEGQNVTLSCEQNLNHDAMYWYRQDPGQGLRLIYYSQIVNDFQKGDIAEGYSVSREKKESFPLTVTSAQKNPTAFYLCASSHRGIGAFFGQGTRLTVV.

The sequenced part of the CDR3 DNA is TGCGCCAGCAGCAGAGGTCCGTCTGGAAACACC. This encodes CASSRGPSGNT. The complete CDR3 sequence is CASSRGPSGNTIYF. This chain uses TRBV5-1 with TRBJ1-3; D ambiguous. The read ends 3 residues early relative to the CDR3; the germline J gene fills the gap. This CDR3 comprises 14 residues. From germline, CDR1 is SGHRS and CDR2 YFSETQ. V was pared by 4 bases and J by 1 base, with 9 bases between.

As for this clone: The CDR3 end falls 3 residues outside the read, so it is completed with the germline J gene. The J gene is TRBJ2-1, the V gene TRBV20-1, with 10 bases aligning to TRBD2. This CDR3 has 18 amino acids. V lost 6 bases and J lost 5; bases outside the gene matches: 19. Germline V gene sequence: CDR1 DFQATT, CDR2 SNEGSKA (reference sequence). The sequenced part of the CDR3 DNA is TGCAGTGCCCGAAACCCCGTACTGACTAGCGGGCTAGACAATGAG. Amino acids: CSARNPVLTSGLDNE. The full CDR3 reads CSARNPVLTSGLDNEQFF.

Concerning this clone itself: Sequencing ends 3 residues short of the CDR3 end; the germline J gene provides the rest. The chain has TRBV29-1 and TRBJ1-1; 9 nucleotides align to TRBD1. CDR1 is SQVTM and CDR2 is ANQGSEA in the germline V gene. The CDR3 totals 11 residues. The V segment lost 7 bases and the J segment 5 bases; nucleotides outside the gene matches: 2. CDR3 sequence: CSGGQGTEAFF. The CDR3 bases that were read are TGCAGCGGGGGACAGGGAACTGAA.

As for this clone: The CDR3 end lies 3 residues beyond the end of the read and is filled in from the germline J gene. The rearrangement joins TRBV24-1 to TRBJ2-2; tentatively, D is TRBD1 (6 bases). The length of the CDR3 is 13 residues. V was clipped by 8 bases and J by 4 bases, with 10 bases between them. The germline CDR1 and CDR2 sequences are KGHDR and SFDVKD. This CDR3 reads CATMGAGTGELFF. CDR3 DNA (partial): TGTGCCACCATGGGGGCTGGCACCGGGGAG.

For this clone: Read coverage stops 3 residues before the CDR3 terminus; the germline J gene supplies the remainder. This rearrangement joins TRBV7-6 to TRBJ1-1, with D possibly being TRBD1 (5 bases). Deletions cut 2 bases from V and 3 bases from J, with 10 bases between. The CDR3 is 14 residues long. CDR1 is SGHVS and CDR2 is FNYEAQ in the germline V gene. The part of the CDR3 DNA that was read is TGTGCCAGCAGCTTAAGGGGTGGATACACTGAA. This encodes CASSLRGGYTE. The complete CDR3 protein is CASSLRGGYTEAFF.

About this clone: The read comes to an end 3 residues before the CDR3 does, leaving the germline J gene to fill in the end. The chain carries TRBV12-5 and TRBJ1-2, with 9 bases lining up with TRBD1. This CDR3 has 14 amino acids. The germline V gene encodes CDR1 LGHNT and CDR2 FRNRAP. Partial CDR3 DNA: TGTGCTAGTGGTTCTTCCGGGACAGGGTCCGGC. It is translated as CASGSSGTGSG. The whole CDR3 protein is CASGSSGTGSGYTF.

About this clone: The read finishes 3 residues shy of the CDR3 end, and the germline J gene is used to complete it. V gene TRBV20-1 combines with J gene TRBJ2-7; 9 bases map to TRBD1. Germline V gives CDR1 DFQATT, CDR2 SNEGSKA (reference sequence). This CDR3 region has 16 residues. Unmatched junction bases numbered 11, after V lost 3 bases and J lost 2 bases. CDR3 loop: CSARAGAGQGTYEQYF. The CDR3 DNA, read in part, is TGCAGTGCTAGGGCTGGCGCGGGACAGGGTACCTACGAG.

With respect to this clone: The read comes to an end 3 residues before the CDR3 does, leaving the germline J gene to fill in the end. V usage is TRBV27 and J usage is TRBJ2-6; D is uncertain. The CDR3 sequence is 16 residues long. V was pared by 4 bases and J by 2 bases, with 12 bases between. The germline CDR1 and CDR2 sequences are MNHEY and SMNVEV (reference sequence). CDR3 sequence reads: CASSSQALPGANVLTF. The part of the CDR3 DNA that was read is TGTGCCAGCAGTTCCCAAGCCCTTCCTGGGGCCAACGTC.

Comment on this clone: The CDR3 end falls 3 residues outside the read, so it is completed with the germline J gene. The chain is built from TRBV7-8 and TRBJ1-1, with unresolved D. V was shortened by 5 bases and J by 0 bases, with 13 bases between the two germline ends. The CDR3 contains 15 residues. The V gene's germline CDR1 is SGHVS and CDR2 FQNEAQ. CDR3 residues: CASSNTGLLNTEAFF. The part of the CDR3 DNA that was read is TGTGCCAGCAGCAATACCGGACTCCTGAACACTGAA.

With respect to this clone: The read gets to within 3 residues of the CDR3 end, and the germline J gene fills in the rest. V is TRBV5-1 and J is TRBJ1-2, with 7 positions matching TRBD1. The V segment lost 9 bases and the J segment 2 bases; nucleotides outside the gene matches: 13. Germline V gene sequence: CDR1 SGHRS, CDR2 YFSETQ. This CDR3 comprises 15 residues. CDR3: CATQPRDSANYGYTF. The sequenced part of the CDR3 DNA is TGCGCCACCCAACCCCGGGACAGCGCCAACTATGGC. Full variable domain (outside the CDR3, taken from reference TRBV5-1 and TRBJ1-2): KAGVTQTPRYLIKTRGQQVTLSCSPISGHRSVSWYQQTPGQGLQFLFEYFSETQRNKGNFPGRFSGRQFSNSRSEMNVSTLELGDSALYLCATQPRDSANYGYTFGSGTRLTVV.

Turning to this clone: The CDR3 end lies 3 residues beyond the end of the read and is filled in from the germline J gene. The rearrangement links TRBV7-9 to TRBJ2-5, with D tentatively TRBD2 (5 bases). This CDR3 spans 15 amino acids. Trimming took off 5 bases at V and 2 bases at J, with 15 bases between the two ends. The germline V gene has CDR1 SEHNR and CDR2 FQNEAQ (reference sequence). The part of the CDR3 DNA that was read is TGTGCCAGCAGCCGCTTGGCCAGCGGACAAGAGACC. Protein sequence: CASSRLASGQET. The entire CDR3 protein is CASSRLASGQETQYF. Full variable domain (missing parts from reference TRBV7-9 and TRBJ2-5): DTGVSQNPRHKITKRGQNVTFRCDPISEHNRLYWYRQTLGQGPEFLTYFQNEAQLEKSRLLSDRFSAERPKGSFSTLEIQRTEQGDSAMYLCASSRLASGQETQYFGPGTRLLVL.

A word on this clone: The CDR3 goes on 3 residues after the read ends, and that part is filled in from the germline J gene. The chain has TRBV30 and TRBJ2-1, with 9 bases lining up with TRBD1. This CDR3 has 14 residues. Germline-derived CDR1 and CDR2 are GTSNPN and SVGIG (reference sequence). V lost 2 bases to trimming and J lost 3 bases; unmatched junction nucleotides: 2. The sequenced CDR3 bases are TGTGCCTGGAGTTTGGGACAGGGCTACAATGAG. Its translation is CAWSLGQGYNE. The full CDR3 is CAWSLGQGYNEQFF. The full variable domain, its missing parts supplied by reference TRBV30 and TRBJ2-1, is SQTIHQWPATLVQPVGSPLSLECTVEGTSNPNLYWYRQAAGRGLQLLFYSVGIGQISSEVPQNLSASRPQDRQFILSSKKLLLSDSGFYLCAWSLGQGYNEQFFGPGTRLTVL.

On this clone: The read comes to an end 3 residues before the CDR3 does, leaving the germline J gene to fill in the end. V and J are TRBV7-8 and TRBJ2-1; no clear D. CDR1 is SGHVS, CDR2 FQNEAQ, per germline. The length of the CDR3 is 15 residues. V was clipped by 2 bases and J by 8 bases, with 16 bases between them. CDR3 region: CASSLYGGTEDEQFF. The sequenced CDR3 bases are TGTGCCAGCAGCTTATACGGCGGAACCGAGGATGAG.

Judged by frequency, this clone is medium-sized. Coverage ceases 3 residues before the CDR3 finishes, and the germline J gene fills in the end. This rearrangement joins TRBV5-1 to TRBJ1-4; 10 bases line up with TRBD1. The V gene end was trimmed by 4 bases and the J gene end by 10 bases; junction bases not matched to a gene: 10. The length of the CDR3 is 15 residues. Germline CDR1 reads SGHRS; CDR2 reads YFSETQ. The CDR3 reads CASSKGQGIGRKLFF. CDR3 DNA (partial): TGCGCCAGCAGCAAGGGACAGGGGATCGGGAGAAAA.

Details on this clone: The read finishes 3 residues shy of the CDR3 end, and the germline J gene is used to complete it. This chain joins TRBV7-9 and TRBJ2-1; 12 bases agree with TRBD2. The CDR3 has 14 residues. V lost 5 bases, J lost 7 bases, and 3 bases stayed unmatched. The germline gives CDR1 SEHNR, CDR2 FQNEAQ (reference sequence). The CDR3 is CASSQTSGRNEQFF. Partial CDR3 DNA: TGTGCCAGCAGCCAGACTAGCGGGAGAAATGAG.

Worth noting for this clone: The CDR3 goes on 3 residues after the read ends, and that part is filled in from the germline J gene. The rearrangement links TRBV2 to TRBJ2-2; no clear D gene. Germline lookup yields CDR1 SNHLY and CDR2 FYNNEI. This CDR3 has 13 amino acids. The V end was cut by 2 bases, the J end by 6 bases, with 7 bases between. CDR3: CASSETRAGELFF. The CDR3 DNA, read in part, is TGTGCCAGCAGTGAAACTCGGGCCGGGGAG.

About this clone: The CDR3 is cut off 3 residues early in the read; its end comes from the germline J gene. The chain recombines TRBV5-6 with TRBJ2-5; unclear D gene. The CDR3 sequence is 14 residues long. Trimming pared 1 base from V and 4 bases from J, leaving 11 bases between. Germline CDR1 SGHDT, CDR2 YYEEEE. CDR3 DNA (partial): TGTGCCAGCAGCTTGACCATTTCAGGAGAGACC. It is translated as CASSLTISGET. The entire CDR3 protein is CASSLTISGETQYF.

Concerning this clone: One junction end does not reproduce the germline sequence, and a read error may be involved. CDR3 residues: CSSSHPPYEQYF. The CDR3 DNA, read in part, is TGTTCCAGCAGCCATCCCCCCTACGAG. The rearrangement links TRBV7-6 to TRBJ2-7; D not resolved. The read is 3 residues too short to cover the CDR3 end, so that end is filled in from the germline J gene. CDR3 length: 12 residues. Germline lookup yields CDR1 SGHVS and CDR2 FNYEAQ.

A remark on this clone: With the read ending 3 residues before the CDR3 end, the germline J gene is used to fill in that end. The chain combines TRBV29-1 with TRBJ1-1; 7 bases are shared with TRBD1. The CDR3 extends over 15 amino acids. The V segment lost 4 bases and the J segment 0 bases; nucleotides outside the gene matches: 8. Germline assignment: CDR1 SQVTM and CDR2 ANQGSEA. The CDR3 bases that were read are TGCAGCGTTGCCCCCGGTGGGACAGTGAACACTGAA. It translates to CSVAPGGTVNTE. The whole CDR3 sequence is CSVAPGGTVNTEAFF.

Remarks on this clone: Coverage ceases 3 residues before the CDR3 finishes, and the germline J gene fills in the end. The genes are TRBV19 and TRBJ2-2; D is unclear. With 4 bases removed from V and 7 bases from J, the gap between germline ends came to 7 bases. CDR1 is LNHDA, CDR2 SQIVND, per germline (reference sequence). The CDR3 length is 12 residues. This CDR3 is CASSTRGGELFF. CDR3 DNA, as far as it was read: TGTGCCAGTAGTACCCGAGGCGGGGAG.

A word on this clone: The CDR3 goes on 3 residues after the read ends, and that part is filled in from the germline J gene. This chain connects TRBV6-1 to TRBJ2-7; 10 bases line up with TRBD2. Trimming removed 2 bases from V and 2 bases from J; junction bases left unmatched: 9. This CDR3 is built from 17 residues. The V gene's germline CDR1 is MNHNS and CDR2 SASEGT. This CDR3 is CASSEFTPGLAPYEQYF. Incomplete CDR3 DNA: TGTGCCAGCAGTGAATTTACTCCGGGACTAGCGCCCTACGAG.

Comment on this clone: The CDR3 end is not reached by the read, which stops 3 residues before it; the germline J gene fills it in. The J gene is TRBJ1-1, the V gene TRBV2; D possibly corresponds to TRBD1 (6 bases). Deletions cut 8 bases from V and 0 bases from J, with 10 bases between. The CDR3 has 13 residues. CDR1 and CDR2 (germline): SNHLY, FYNNEI. CDR3 loop: CASGTGLNTEAFF. The sequenced CDR3 bases are TGTGCCAGCGGAACAGGGTTGAACACTGAA. Based on the CDR3 plus reference TRBV2 and TRBJ1-1, the full variable domain is EPEVTQTPSHQVTQMGQEVILRCVPISNHLYFYWYRQILGQKVEFLVSFYNNEISEKSEIFDDQFSVERPDGSNFTLKIRSTKLEDSAMYFCASGTGLNTEAFFGQGTRLTVV.

Incomplete CDR3 DNA: TGTGCCTGTCGGGCGGGGAACACTGAA. This codes for CACRAGNTE. The CDR3 in full is CACRAGNTEAFF. V and J are TRBV30 and TRBJ1-1; D is uncertain. The read comes to an end 3 residues before the CDR3 does, leaving the germline J gene to fill in the end. From germline, CDR1 is GTSNPN and CDR2 SVGIG (reference sequence). Trimming stripped 6 bases from V and 1 base from J, with 9 bases between. The CDR3 runs 12 residues.

Notes on this clone: The DNA ends 3 residues before the CDR3 does, and the rest of the CDR3 is filled in from the germline J gene. The chain links TRBV20-1 to TRBJ1-4; D is unresolved. This CDR3 comprises 13 residues. V lost 6 bases and J 8 bases, leaving 16 bases between the germline ends. Germline CDR1 is DFQATT and CDR2 is SNEGSKA (reference sequence). CDR3 residues: CSAKSGNSEKLFF. The CDR3 bases that were read are TGCAGTGCAAAATCTGGCAACAGCGAAAAA.